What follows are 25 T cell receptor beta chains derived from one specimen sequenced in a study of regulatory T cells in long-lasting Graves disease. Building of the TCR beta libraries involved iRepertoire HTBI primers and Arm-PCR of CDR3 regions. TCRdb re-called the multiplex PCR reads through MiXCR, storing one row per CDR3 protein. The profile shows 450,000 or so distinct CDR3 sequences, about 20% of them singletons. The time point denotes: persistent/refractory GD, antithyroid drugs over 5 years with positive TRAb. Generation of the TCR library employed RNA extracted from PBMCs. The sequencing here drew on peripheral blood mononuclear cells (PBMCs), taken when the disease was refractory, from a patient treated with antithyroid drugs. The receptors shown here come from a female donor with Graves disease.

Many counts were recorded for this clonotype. CDR3 loop: CAINGGQEMFYEQYF. The CDR3 region has the DNA TGTGCCATTAACGGGGGGCAAGAAATGTTCTACGAGCAGTACTTC. The chain couples TRBV28 to TRBJ2-7; tentatively, D is TRBD2 (7 bases). The ends were cut back, 10 bases at V and 3 bases at J, with 22 bases in the middle. The CDR3 is 15 residues long. Germline lookup yields CDR1 MDHEN and CDR2 SYDVKM.

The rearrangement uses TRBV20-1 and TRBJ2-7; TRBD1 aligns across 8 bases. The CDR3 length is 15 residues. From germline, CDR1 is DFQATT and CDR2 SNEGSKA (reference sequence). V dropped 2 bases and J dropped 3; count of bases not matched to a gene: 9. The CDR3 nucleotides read TGCAGTGCTAGAAGGTCGGGACAGGCTTACTACGAGCAGTACTTC. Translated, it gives CSARRSGQAYYEQYF.

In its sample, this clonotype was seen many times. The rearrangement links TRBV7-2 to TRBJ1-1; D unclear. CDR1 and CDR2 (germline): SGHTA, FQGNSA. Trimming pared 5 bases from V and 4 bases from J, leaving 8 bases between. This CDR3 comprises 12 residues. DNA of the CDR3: TGTGCCAGCAGCCTAAGGGCCACTGAAGCTTTCTTT. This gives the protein CASSLRATEAFF.

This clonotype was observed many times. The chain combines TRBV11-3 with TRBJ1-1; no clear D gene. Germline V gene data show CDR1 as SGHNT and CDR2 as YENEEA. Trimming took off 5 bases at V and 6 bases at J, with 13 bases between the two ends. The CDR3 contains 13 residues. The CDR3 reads CASSPTARSEAFF. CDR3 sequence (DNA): TGTGCCAGCAGCCCCACGGCACGGTCTGAAGCTTTCTTT.

The CDR3 sequence: CATSGESAEQFF. The DNA for the CDR3 is TGTGCCACCTCGGGGGAGAGCGCTGAGCAGTTCTTC. The chain has TRBV2 and TRBJ2-1; possibly TRBD2 for D (6 bases). Trimming took off 10 bases at V and 9 bases at J, with 16 bases between the two ends. The CDR3 length is 12 residues. Germline CDR1 reads SNHLY; CDR2 reads FYNNEI. The full variable domain, its missing parts supplied by reference TRBV2 and TRBJ2-1, is EPEVTQTPSHQVTQMGQEVILRCVPISNHLYFYWYRQILGQKVEFLVSFYNNEISEKSEIFDDQFSVERPDGSNFTLKIRSTKLEDSAMYFCATSGESAEQFFGPGTRLTVL.

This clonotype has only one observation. DNA of the CDR3: TGTGCCAGCAAACGGGACACGACCTACGAGCAGTACTTC. It yields the protein CASKRDTTYEQYF. The V and J genes are TRBV28 and TRBJ2-7; the D gene is possibly TRBD1 (6 bases). The germline V gene encodes CDR1 MDHEN and CDR2 SYDVKM. Trimming pared 7 bases from V and 2 bases from J, leaving 12 bases between. The CDR3 has 13 residues.

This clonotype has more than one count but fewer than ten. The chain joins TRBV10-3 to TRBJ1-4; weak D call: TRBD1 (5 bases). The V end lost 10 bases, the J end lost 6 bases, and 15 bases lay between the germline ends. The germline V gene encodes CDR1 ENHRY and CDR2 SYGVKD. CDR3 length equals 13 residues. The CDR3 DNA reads TGTGCCACCCTCGGGGACGGGGATGAAAAACTGTTTTTT. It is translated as CATLGDGDEKLFF.

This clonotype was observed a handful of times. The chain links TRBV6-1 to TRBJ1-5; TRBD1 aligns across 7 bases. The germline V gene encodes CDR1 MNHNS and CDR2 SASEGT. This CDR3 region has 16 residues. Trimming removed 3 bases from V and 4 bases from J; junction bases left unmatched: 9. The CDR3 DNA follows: TGTGCCAGCAGTGACGGATTACACAGGGGAAATCAGCCCCAGCATTTT. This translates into CASSDGLHRGNQPQHF.

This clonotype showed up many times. The CDR3 here is CASREGPAGQPQHF. The CDR3 DNA reads TGTGCCAGCAGAGAGGGACCCGCGGGCCAGCCCCAGCATTTT. This chain joins TRBV12-3 or TRBV12-4 and TRBJ1-5; D is possibly TRBD1 (5 bases). This CDR3 is 14 amino acids long. Trimming removed 6 bases from V and 7 bases from J, with 16 bases in between.

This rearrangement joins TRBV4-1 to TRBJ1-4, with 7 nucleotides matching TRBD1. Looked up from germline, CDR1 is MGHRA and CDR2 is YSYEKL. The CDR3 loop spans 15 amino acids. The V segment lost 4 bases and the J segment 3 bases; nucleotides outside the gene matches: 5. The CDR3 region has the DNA TGCGCCAGCAGCCTTACGGACAGGCCTAATGAAAAACTGTTTTTT. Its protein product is CASSLTDRPNEKLFF.

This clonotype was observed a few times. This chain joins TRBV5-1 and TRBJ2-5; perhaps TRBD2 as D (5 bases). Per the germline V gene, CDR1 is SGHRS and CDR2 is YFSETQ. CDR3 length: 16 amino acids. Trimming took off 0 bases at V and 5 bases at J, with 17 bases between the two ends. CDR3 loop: CASSLVRAGGGETQYF. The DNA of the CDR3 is TGCGCCAGCAGCTTGGTAAGGGCCGGAGGTGGTGAGACCCAGTACTTC.

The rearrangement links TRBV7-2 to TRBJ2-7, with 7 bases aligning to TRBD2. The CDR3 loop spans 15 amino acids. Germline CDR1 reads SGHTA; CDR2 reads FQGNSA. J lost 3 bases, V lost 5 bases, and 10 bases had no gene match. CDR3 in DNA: TGTACCAGCAGCCCCGGGGTGAGCGGGAACTACGAGCAGTACTTC. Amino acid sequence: CTSSPGVSGNYEQYF.

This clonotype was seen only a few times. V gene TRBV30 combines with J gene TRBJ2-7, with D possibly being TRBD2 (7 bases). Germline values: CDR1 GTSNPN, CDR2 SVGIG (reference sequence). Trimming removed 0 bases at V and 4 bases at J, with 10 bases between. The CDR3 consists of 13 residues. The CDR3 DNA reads TGTGCCTGGAGTGTACGGGGGGCTTACGAGCAGTACTTC. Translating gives CAWSVRGAYEQYF.

The CDR3 reads CASDRALASEAFF. The CDR3 nucleotides read TGTGCCAGCGACCGGGCCCTCGCCTCTGAAGCTTTCTTT. The chain has TRBV25-1 and TRBJ1-1; D is undetermined. From germline, CDR1 is MGHDK and CDR2 SYGVNS. The V end was cut by 8 bases, the J end by 6 bases, with 16 bases between. This CDR3 spans 13 amino acids. Combining the CDR3 with reference TRBV25-1 and TRBJ1-1 gives the whole variable domain EADIYQTPRYLVIGTGKKITLECSQTMGHDKMYWYQQDPGMELHLIHYSYGVNSTEKGDLSSESTVSRIRTEHFPLTLESARPSHTSQYLCASDRALASEAFFGQGTRLTVV.

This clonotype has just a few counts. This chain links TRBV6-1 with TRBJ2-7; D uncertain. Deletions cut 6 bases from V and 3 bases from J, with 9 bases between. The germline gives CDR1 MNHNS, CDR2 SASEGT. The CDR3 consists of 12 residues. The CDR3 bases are TGTGCCAGCAGAGGGATCGGCTACGAGCAGTACTTC. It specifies CASRGIGYEQYF.

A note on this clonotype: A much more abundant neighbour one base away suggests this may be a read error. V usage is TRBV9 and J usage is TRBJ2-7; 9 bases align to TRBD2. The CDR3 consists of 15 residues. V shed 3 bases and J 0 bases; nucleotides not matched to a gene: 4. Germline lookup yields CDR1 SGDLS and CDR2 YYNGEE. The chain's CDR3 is CASSAGTSSSYEQYF. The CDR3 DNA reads TGTGCCAGCAGCGCCGGGACTAGCAGCTCCTACGAGCAGTACTTC.

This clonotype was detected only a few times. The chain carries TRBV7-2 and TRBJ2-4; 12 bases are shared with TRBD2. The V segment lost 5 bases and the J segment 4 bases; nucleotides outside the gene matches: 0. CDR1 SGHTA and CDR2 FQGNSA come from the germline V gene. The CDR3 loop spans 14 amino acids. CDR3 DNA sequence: TGTGCCAGCAGCGGGACTAGCGGGAAAAACATTCAGTACTTC. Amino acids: CASSGTSGKNIQYF.

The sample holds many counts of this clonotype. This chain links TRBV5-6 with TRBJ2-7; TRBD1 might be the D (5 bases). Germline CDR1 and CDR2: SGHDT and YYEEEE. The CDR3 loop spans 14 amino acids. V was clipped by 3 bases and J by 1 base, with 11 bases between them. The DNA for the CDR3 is TGTGCCAGCAGCTCAGGGTGGGAATCCTACGAGCAGTACTTC. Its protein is CASSSGWESYEQYF.

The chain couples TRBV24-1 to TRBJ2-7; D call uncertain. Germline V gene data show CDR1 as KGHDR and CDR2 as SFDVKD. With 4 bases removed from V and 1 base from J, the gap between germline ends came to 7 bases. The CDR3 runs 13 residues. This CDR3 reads CATSDGPSYEQYF. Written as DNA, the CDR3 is TGTGCCACCAGTGACGGGCCATCCTACGAGCAGTACTTC.

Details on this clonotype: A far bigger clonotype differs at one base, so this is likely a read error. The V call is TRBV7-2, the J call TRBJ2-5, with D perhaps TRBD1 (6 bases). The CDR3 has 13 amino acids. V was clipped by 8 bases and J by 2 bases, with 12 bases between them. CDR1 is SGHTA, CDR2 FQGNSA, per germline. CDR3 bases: TGTGCCAGCGGCTACGACAGGCAAGAGACCCAGTACTTC. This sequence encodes CASGYDRQETQYF.

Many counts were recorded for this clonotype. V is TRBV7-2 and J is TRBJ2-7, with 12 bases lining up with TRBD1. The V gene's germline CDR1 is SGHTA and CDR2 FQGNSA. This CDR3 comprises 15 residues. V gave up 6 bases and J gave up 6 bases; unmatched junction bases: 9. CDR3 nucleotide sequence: TGTGCCAGCAGTCGATTGGGACAGGGGGCGGTCGAGCAGTACTTC. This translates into CASSRLGQGAVEQYF. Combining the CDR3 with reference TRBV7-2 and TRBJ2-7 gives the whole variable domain GAGVSQSPSNKVTEKGKDVELRCDPISGHTALYWYRQSLGQGLEFLIYFQGNSAPDKSGLPSDRFSAERTGGSVSTLTIQRTQQEDSAVYLCASSRLGQGAVEQYFGPGTRLTVT.

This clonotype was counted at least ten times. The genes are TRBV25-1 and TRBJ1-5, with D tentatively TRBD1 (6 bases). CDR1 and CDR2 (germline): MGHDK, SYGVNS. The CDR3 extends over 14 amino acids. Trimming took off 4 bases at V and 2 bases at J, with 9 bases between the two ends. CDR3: CASSAAGGNQPQHF. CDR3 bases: TGTGCCAGCAGTGCAGCAGGGGGCAATCAGCCCCAGCATTTT. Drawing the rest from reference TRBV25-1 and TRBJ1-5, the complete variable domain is EADIYQTPRYLVIGTGKKITLECSQTMGHDKMYWYQQDPGMELHLIHYSYGVNSTEKGDLSSESTVSRIRTEHFPLTLESARPSHTSQYLCASSAAGGNQPQHFGDGTRLSIL.

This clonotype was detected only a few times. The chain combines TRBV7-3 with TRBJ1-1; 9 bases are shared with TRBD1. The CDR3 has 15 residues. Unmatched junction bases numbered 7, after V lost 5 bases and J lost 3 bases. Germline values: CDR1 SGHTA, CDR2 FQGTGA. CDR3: CASSKNRDRDTEAFF. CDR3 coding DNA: TGTGCCAGCAGCAAAAACCGGGACAGGGACACTGAAGCTTTCTTT.

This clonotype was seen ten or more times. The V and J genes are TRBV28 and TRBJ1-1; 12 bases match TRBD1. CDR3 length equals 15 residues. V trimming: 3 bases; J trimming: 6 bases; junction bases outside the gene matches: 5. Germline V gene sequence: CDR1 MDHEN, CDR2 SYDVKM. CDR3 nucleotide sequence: TGTGCCAGCAGTTTTCCCGGGACAGGGGGCTCTGAAGCTTTCTTT. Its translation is CASSFPGTGGSEAFF.

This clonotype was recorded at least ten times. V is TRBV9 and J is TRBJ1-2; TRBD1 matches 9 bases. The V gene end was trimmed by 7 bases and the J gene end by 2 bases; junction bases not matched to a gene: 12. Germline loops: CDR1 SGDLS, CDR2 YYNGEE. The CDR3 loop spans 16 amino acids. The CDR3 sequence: CASGGTGTLRNYGYTF. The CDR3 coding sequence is TGTGCCAGCGGAGGGACAGGGACGTTGCGAAACTATGGCTACACCTTC.